This T cell receptor beta chain comes out of a study of T cell repertoires in cytomegalovirus infection (dated by TCRdb to between 2018 and 2021). Some background on the complete study: Donor HLA type was relevant to the analysis, as public TCR beta signatures indicated carriage of CMV infection together with the matching HLA type. Study-wide findings and limitations: The ex vivo response was dominated by HLA-C-restricted CMV-specific TCR beta clonotypes, which also provided the single most frequent clonotype in two of eight donors. Carriers of CMV infection plus the relevant HLA type were discriminated by the cumulative frequency of public TCR beta family members in the study cohort and in an independent approximately 360-donor cohort.

Sequencing instrument: Illumina HiSeq 1500. Using fastp trimming at Q25 and MiXCR clonotype assembly, TCRdb reanalyzed the public sequencing data and kept in-frame beta chains. Rows with one shared CDR3 protein collapse into an entry with the most common genes and DNA. For this sample the table gives 450,000 to 650,000 distinct CDR3 sequences, of which approximately 25% were detected only once. The top ten constitute about 12% of the sample. This clonotype was detected many times. Which antigen it targets is not known. Nothing much larger sits one base from this clone, and base qualities are not available. Per the germline V gene (reference sequence), MNHNY is the CDR1 and SVGAGI is the CDR2. The CDR3, from cysteine to phenylalanine, totals 14 residues. The kept DNA is CDR3 alone, 42 bases in frame from the first base. V is reduced by 2 bases and J by 4 bases, leaving a spacing of 9 bases between them.

The source material was PBMCs. This chain joins TRBV6-6 to TRBJ1-5; tentative D gene TRBD1, with 5 bases matching. This TCR was sampled from a human donor in good health (CMV status not recorded). Some clones in this sample may be carry-over from other donors' samples. The nucleotide sequence is given as TGTGCCAGCAGTTACGACAGATTAAATCAGCCCCAGCATTTT. It codes for CASSYDRLNQPQHF.